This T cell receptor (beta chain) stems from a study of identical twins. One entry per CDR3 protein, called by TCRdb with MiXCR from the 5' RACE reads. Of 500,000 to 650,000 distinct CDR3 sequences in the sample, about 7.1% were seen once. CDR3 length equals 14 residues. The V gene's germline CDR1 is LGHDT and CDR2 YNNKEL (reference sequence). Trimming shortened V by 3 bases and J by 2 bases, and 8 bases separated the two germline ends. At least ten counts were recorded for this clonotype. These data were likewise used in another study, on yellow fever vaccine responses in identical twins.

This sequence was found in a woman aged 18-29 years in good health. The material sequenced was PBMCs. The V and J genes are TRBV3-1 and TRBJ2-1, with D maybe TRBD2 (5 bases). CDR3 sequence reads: CASSQSGTYNEQFF. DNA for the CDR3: TGTGCCAGCAGCCAGAGCGGAACCTACAATGAGCAGTTCTTC.